These 15 T cell receptor beta chains were all obtained from the same sample, sequenced in a study of blood T cell repertoires in COVID-19. TCRdb's copy holds only in-frame clones and misses some; the assay was immunoSEQ multiplex PCR. The table lists about 400,000 clones, 70% to 90% of them singletons. What was sequenced was PBMCs or T cells enriched from blood (not recorded which). Source of these receptors: a man aged 40-55 years in a cohort exposed to, infected with or recovered from COVID-19 (not recorded which).

The CDR3 DNA reads as TGTGCCAGCAGCCAGGACAGGAGCAGCACAGATACGCAGTATTTT. The encoded protein is CASSQDRSSTDTQYF. This chain joins TRBV7-7 and TRBJ2-3; TRBD1 agrees at 7 bases. The germline V gene encodes CDR1 SSHAT and CDR2 FNYEAQ (reference sequence). The CDR3 consists of 15 residues. The V gene end was trimmed by 5 bases and the J gene end by 0 bases; junction bases not matched to a gene: 5.

The chain combines TRBV29-1 with TRBJ1-2; maybe TRBD1 (5 bases). This CDR3 comprises 13 residues. Germline V lookup: CDR1 SQVTM, CDR2 ANQGSEA. V gave up 4 bases and J gave up 2 bases, with 11 bases separating them. The CDR3 spells CSVAQGGNYGYTF. The CDR3 DNA is TGCAGCGTTGCGCAGGGTGGCAACTATGGCTACACCTTC.

The gene calls are TRBV18 and TRBJ2-7; 11 bases are a match to TRBD1. V lost 8 bases to trimming and J lost 6 bases; unmatched junction nucleotides: 3. The CDR3 covers 12 residues. Germline V lookup: CDR1 KGHSH, CDR2 LQKENI. The CDR3 DNA reads TGTGCCAGCGGACAGGGGGCGGGCGAGCAGTACTTC. This gives the protein CASGQGAGEQYF.

This clone turned up a few times. This chain connects TRBV7-3 to TRBJ2-3; 7 bases match TRBD1. With 5 bases clipped from V and 0 bases from J, the junction kept 8 bases outside the gene matches. Germline-derived CDR1 and CDR2 are SGHTA and FQGTGA. The CDR3 is 16 amino acids. CDR3 bases: TGTGCCAGCAGCACGACAGGGCCAACTAGCACAGATACGCAGTATTTT. This gives the protein CASSTTGPTSTDTQYF.

The chain recombines TRBV4-1 with TRBJ2-2; 15 nucleotides match TRBD2. Unmatched junction bases numbered 14, after V lost 6 bases and J lost 3 bases. CDR1 is MGHRA, CDR2 YSYEKL, per germline. The CDR3 covers 20 residues. As DNA, the CDR3 is TGCGCCAGCAGTCGAGGACTAGCGGGAGGGCCCCAGACCTACACCGGGGAGCTGTTTTTT. As protein: CASSRGLAGGPQTYTGELFF.

The chain recombines TRBV7-6 with TRBJ2-1; D is possibly TRBD1 (5 bases). Germline CDR1 is SGHVS and CDR2 is FNYEAQ. V shed 2 bases and J shed 5 bases, with 10 bases lying between them. The CDR3 has 14 residues. CDR3 DNA sequence: TGTGCCAGCAGCTTACTAGTGGGGCACAATGAGCAGTTCTTC. This gives the protein CASSLLVGHNEQFF.

The rearrangement uses TRBV7-2 and TRBJ2-1; 9 bases are a match to TRBD2. The CDR3 spans 14 residues. From germline, CDR1 is SGHTA and CDR2 FQGNSA. Germline trimming cut 1 base from V and 7 bases from J; bases unmatched to any gene: 2. The CDR3 protein is CASSLVLAGNEQFF. DNA for the CDR3: TGTGCCAGCAGCTTAGTACTAGCGGGTAATGAGCAGTTCTTC.

This chain connects TRBV4-1 to TRBJ1-1; 7 bases line up with TRBD1. Trimming cost V 0 bases and J 5 bases; bases outside gene matches: 3. CDR1 MGHRA and CDR2 YSYEKL come from the germline V gene. The CDR3 spans 14 residues. CDR3 region: CASSQDPQGTEAFF. DNA of the CDR3: TGCGCCAGCAGCCAAGACCCACAGGGGACTGAAGCTTTCTTT.

About this clone itself: The same CDR3 can be traced to other DNA sequences in this sample. This sequence joins TRBV28 and TRBJ1-5; unclear D gene. The germline V gene has CDR1 MDHEN and CDR2 SYDVKM. V lost 4 bases to trimming and J lost 5 bases, with 6 bases between them. CDR3 size: 12 residues. CDR3 in DNA: TGTGCCAGCAGTTCCAGTGATCAGCCCCAGCATTTT. Translating it yields CASSSSDQPQHF.

This clone was detected once. The V and J genes are TRBV18 and TRBJ2-1, with a tentative D call TRBD2 (6 bases). Germline CDR1 and CDR2: KGHSH and LQKENI. V shed 6 bases and J shed 5 bases, with 14 bases lying between them. The CDR3 is 14 amino acids. In DNA form, the CDR3 reads TGTGCCAGCTCTGTAGCGGAGGGGAACAATGAGCAGTTCTTC. Translated, it gives CASSVAEGNNEQFF. Based on the CDR3 plus reference TRBV18 and TRBJ2-1, the full variable domain is NAGVMQNPRHLVRRRGQEARLRCSPMKGHSHVYWYRQLPEEGLKFMVYLQKENIIDESGMPKERFSAEFPKEGPSILRIQQVVRGDSAAYFCASSVAEGNNEQFFGPGTRLTVL.

In DNA form, the CDR3 reads TGTGCCAGCAGCTATGGACAGGGAACGCCTAATGAAAAACTGTTTTTT. Protein product: CASSYGQGTPNEKLFF. The V gene is TRBV2, the J gene TRBJ1-4; TRBD1 agrees at 8 bases. Trimming took 6 bases from V and 3 from J; bases not matched to a gene: 9. CDR3 size: 16 residues. CDR1 is SNHLY and CDR2 is FYNNEI in the germline V gene.

This chain uses TRBV2 with TRBJ2-4, with TRBD2 as a possible D gene (5 bases). CDR3 size: 15 residues. In germline, CDR1 is SNHLY, CDR2 FYNNEI. Trimming shortened V by 0 bases and J by 1 base, and 7 bases separated the two germline ends. Here the CDR3 reads CASSEAGVAKNIQYF. As DNA, the CDR3 is TGTGCCAGCAGTGAAGCGGGAGTGGCCAAAAACATTCAGTACTTC.

V gene TRBV28 combines with J gene TRBJ1-3, with TRBD1 matching over 7 bases. Per the germline V gene, CDR1 is MDHEN and CDR2 is SYDVKM. The CDR3 contains 15 residues. With 8 bases clipped from V and 0 bases from J, the junction kept 7 bases outside the gene matches. The CDR3 sequence: CASSSGGISGNTIYF. DNA of the CDR3: TGTGCCAGCTCCTCAGGGGGGATCTCTGGAAACACCATATATTTT.

CDR3 coding DNA: TGTGCCAGCAGCCCGCGCAAGCGGGCGACTAATGAAAAACTGTTTTTT. Its translation: CASSPRKRATNEKLFF. The rearrangement joins TRBV3-1 (or the pseudogene TRBV3-2) to TRBJ1-4; D remains unclear. V was shortened by 4 bases and J by 2 bases, with 14 bases between the two germline ends. Germline V gene data show CDR1 as LGHDT and CDR2 as YNNKEL (reference sequence). CDR3 length: 16 residues.

The rearrangement links TRBV19 to TRBJ1-1; no clear D gene. The germline V gene encodes CDR1 LNHDA and CDR2 SQIVND (reference sequence). Trimming removed 4 bases from V and 0 bases from J, with 12 bases in between. The CDR3 has 15 residues. The CDR3 bases are TGTGCCAGTAGTAGTAGCCGGTTCATGAACACTGAAGCTTTCTTT. This encodes CASSSSRFMNTEAFF.